Listed below are T cell receptor beta chains from one sample, sequenced in a study of CD8+ T cells in alopecia areata. Sequenced by immunoSEQ multiplex PCR; TCRdb stores in-frame clones only, minus some. The sample has about 290,000 clones, about three fifths seen once. The sequencing here drew on CD4+ T cells sorted from blood, taken at week 24, from a patient treated with tofacitinib. The receptors were sampled from a human donor with alopecia areata. CDR3s include the opening cysteine and the closing phenylalanine or tryptophan. The D gene is left open where the match is weak.

TRBV5-1 | NA | 15 | CASSLEGIASSPLHF
TRBV29-1 | NA | 10 | CSVLNEKLFF
TRBV30 | NA | 11 | CALSQKETQYF
TRBV30 | NA | 13 | CASTPDRGSPLHF
TRBV29-1 | TRBD1 | 13 | CSVLTGGNQPQHF
TRBV30 | NA | 13 | CAWSVRRGHGYTF
TRBV30 | NA | 12 | CAWDRANYGYTF
TRBV5-1 | TRBD2 | 15 | CASSLAVRGDKTQYF
TRBV18 | NA | 15 | CASSPPHSANYEQYF
TRBV29-1 | TRBD1 | 11 | CSGQGVYGYTF
TRBV19 | TRBD1 | 13 | CASRDRENTEAFF
TRBV4-1 | NA | 15 | CASSQGRGFPYEQYF
TRBV14 | NA | 15 | CASSQTWPYNSPLHF
TRBV28 | TRBD2 | 15 | CASSLPGRAYNEQFF
TRBV30 | TRBD2 | 13 | CAWSVWGGHEQFF
TRBV7-9 | TRBD1 | 14 | CASIEAGTGDEQFF
TRBV5-1 | NA | 14 | CASSLQGAKNIQYF
TRBV30 | NA | 10 | CAWSWDELFF
TRBV7-2 | NA | 14 | CASSFRASSYEQYF
TRBV5-1 | NA | 16 | CASSLVSSDLKNIQYF
TRBV7-2 | NA | 11 | CASSPADTQYF
TRBV19 | NA | 15 | CASRTEVRGPYEQYF
TRBV27 | NA | 14 | CASRNYQDSSKLFF
TRBV27 | NA | 9 | CASNSTQYF
TRBV29-1 | TRBD1 | 13 | CSVGGTGENTIYF
TRBV19 | NA | 13 | CATAGGDYQPQHF
TRBV30 | TRBD2 | 14 | CAWAGVHHSYEQYF
TRBV7-2 | NA | 15 | CASSGPGTGIYEQYF
TRBV29-1 | TRBD1 | 12 | CSVGPREGAAFF
TRBV7-2 | TRBD1 | 14 | CASSPDRGGSPLHF
TRBV7-7 | NA | 13 | CASSLAVNQPQHF
TRBV10-3 | NA | 15 | CAISESRGGANTQYF